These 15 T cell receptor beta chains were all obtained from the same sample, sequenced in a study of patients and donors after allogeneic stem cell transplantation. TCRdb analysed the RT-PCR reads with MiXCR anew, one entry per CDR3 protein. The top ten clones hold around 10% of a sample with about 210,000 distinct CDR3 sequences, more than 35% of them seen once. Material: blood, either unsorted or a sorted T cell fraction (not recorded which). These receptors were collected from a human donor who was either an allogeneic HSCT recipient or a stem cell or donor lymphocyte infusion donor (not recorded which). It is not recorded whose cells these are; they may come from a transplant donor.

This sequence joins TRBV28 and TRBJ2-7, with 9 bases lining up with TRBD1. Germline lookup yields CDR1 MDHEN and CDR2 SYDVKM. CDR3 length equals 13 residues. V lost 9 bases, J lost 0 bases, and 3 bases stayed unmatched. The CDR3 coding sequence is TGTGCCAGTCGGGACAGGGTCTCCTACGAGCAGTACTTC. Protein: CASRDRVSYEQYF.

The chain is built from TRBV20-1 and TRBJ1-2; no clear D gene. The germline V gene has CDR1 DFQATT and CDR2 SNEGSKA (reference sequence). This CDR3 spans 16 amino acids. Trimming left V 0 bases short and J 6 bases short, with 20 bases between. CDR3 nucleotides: TGCAGTGCTAGAGATGTCCCCGAGAGGGAGTACGATGGCTACACCTTC. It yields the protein CSARDVPEREYDGYTF.

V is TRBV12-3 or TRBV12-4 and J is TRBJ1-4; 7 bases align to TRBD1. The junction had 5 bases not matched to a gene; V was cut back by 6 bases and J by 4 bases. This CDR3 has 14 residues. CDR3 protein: CASSLQGVNEKLFF. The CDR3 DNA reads TGTGCCAGCAGCCTCCAGGGGGTTAATGAAAAACTGTTTTTT.

The CDR3 here is CASSDRTGSYNEQFF. As DNA, the CDR3 is TGTGCCAGCAGCGATCGGACAGGGTCCTACAATGAGCAGTTCTTC. The chain joins TRBV7-3 to TRBJ2-1; 8 positions agree with TRBD1. V gave up 5 bases and J gave up 1 base; unmatched junction bases: 4. The germline CDR1 and CDR2 sequences are SGHTA and FQGTGA. CDR3 length equals 15 residues.

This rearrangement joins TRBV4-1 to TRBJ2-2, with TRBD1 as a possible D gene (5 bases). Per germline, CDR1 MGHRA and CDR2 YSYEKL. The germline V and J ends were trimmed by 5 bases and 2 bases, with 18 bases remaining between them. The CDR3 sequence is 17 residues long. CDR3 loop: CASSKKRAGLNTGELFF. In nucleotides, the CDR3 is TGCGCCAGCAGCAAAAAACGGGCAGGGCTAAACACCGGGGAGCTGTTTTTT.

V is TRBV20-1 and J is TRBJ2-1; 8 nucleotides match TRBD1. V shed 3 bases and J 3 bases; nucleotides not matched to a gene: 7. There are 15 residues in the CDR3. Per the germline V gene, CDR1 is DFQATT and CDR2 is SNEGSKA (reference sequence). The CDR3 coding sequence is TGCAGTGCTAGGATTCAGGGGGCTTACTACAATGAGCAGTTCTTC. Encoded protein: CSARIQGAYYNEQFF.

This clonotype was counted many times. CDR3 bases: TGTGCCAGCAGCCAAAGTCTAGCGGGGGGGTACAATGAGCAGTTCTTC. Its protein product is CASSQSLAGGYNEQFF. V and J are TRBV4-2 and TRBJ2-1, with 12 bases matching TRBD2. Germline CDR1 reads LGHNA; CDR2 reads YNFKEQ. Trimming cost V 2 bases and J 4 bases; bases outside gene matches: 3. CDR3 length equals 16 residues.

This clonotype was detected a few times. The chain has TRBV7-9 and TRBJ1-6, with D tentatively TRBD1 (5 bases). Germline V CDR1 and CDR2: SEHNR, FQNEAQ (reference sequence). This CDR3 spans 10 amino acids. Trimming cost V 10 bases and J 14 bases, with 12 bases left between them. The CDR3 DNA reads TGTGCCACCTCGGGGGAGACCCTCCACTTT. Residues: CATSGETLHF.

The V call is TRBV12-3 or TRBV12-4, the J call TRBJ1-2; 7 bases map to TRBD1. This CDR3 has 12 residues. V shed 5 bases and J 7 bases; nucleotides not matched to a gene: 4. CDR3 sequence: CASSRQGVGYTF. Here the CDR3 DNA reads TGTGCCAGCAGTCGACAGGGCGTTGGCTACACCTTC.

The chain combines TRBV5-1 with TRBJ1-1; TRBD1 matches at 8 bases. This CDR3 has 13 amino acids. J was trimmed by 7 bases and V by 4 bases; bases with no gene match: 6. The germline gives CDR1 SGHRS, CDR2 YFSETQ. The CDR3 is CASSGQGTDEAFF. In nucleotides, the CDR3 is TGCGCCAGCAGCGGACAGGGTACCGATGAAGCTTTCTTT.

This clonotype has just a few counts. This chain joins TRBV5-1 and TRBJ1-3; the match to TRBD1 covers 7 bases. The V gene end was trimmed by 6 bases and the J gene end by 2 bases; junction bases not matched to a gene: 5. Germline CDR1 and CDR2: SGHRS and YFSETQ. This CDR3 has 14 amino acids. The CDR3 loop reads CASKPGTAGNTIYF. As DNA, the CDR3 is TGCGCCAGCAAGCCAGGGACAGCTGGAAACACCATATATTTT.

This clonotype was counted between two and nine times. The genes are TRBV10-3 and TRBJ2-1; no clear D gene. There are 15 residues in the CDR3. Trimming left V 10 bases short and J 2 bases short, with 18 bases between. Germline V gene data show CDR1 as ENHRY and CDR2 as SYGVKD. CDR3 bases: TGTGCCAGCTCAATGGCCCGGCATCCCTACAATGAGCAGTTCTTC. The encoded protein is CASSMARHPYNEQFF.

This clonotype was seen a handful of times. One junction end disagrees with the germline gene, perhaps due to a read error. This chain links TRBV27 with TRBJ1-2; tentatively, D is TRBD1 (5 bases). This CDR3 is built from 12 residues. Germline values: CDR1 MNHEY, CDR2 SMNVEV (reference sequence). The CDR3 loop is CASSSGYYGYTF. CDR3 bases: TGTGCCAGCAGTTCAGGGTACTACGGCTACACCTTC.

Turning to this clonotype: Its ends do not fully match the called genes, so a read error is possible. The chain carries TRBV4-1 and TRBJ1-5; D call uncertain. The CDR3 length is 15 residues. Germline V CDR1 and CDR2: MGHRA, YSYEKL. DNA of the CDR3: TGCTCCAGCAGCCAGGAGAGGGCAAGCAATCAGCCCCAGCATTTT. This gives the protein CSSSQERASNQPQHF.

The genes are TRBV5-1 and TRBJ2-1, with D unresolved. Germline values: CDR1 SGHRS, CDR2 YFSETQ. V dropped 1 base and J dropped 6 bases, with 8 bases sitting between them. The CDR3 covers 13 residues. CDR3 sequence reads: CASSLRPPNEQFF. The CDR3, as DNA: TGCGCCAGCAGCTTGCGCCCTCCCAATGAGCAGTTCTTC.